This TCR beta chain is from a study of radiation and T cells in renal cell carcinoma. Study-level results: Baseline intratumoral clonotype presence is unknown without pretreatment biopsies. From baseline, blood top tumor clonotypes peaked at 2 weeks post-radiation.

Some clones are missing from TCRdb's copy, which holds only in-frame ones; the method was immunoSEQ multiplex PCR. The table lists 150,000 or so clones, around 90% of them singletons. In the case of this clone: Its target is unknown.

Indicated time point: blood 4 weeks post-SBRT, at nephrectomy. Treatment indicated: 15 Gy SBRT to primary tumor, nephrectomy 4 weeks later. The germline CDR1 and CDR2 sequences are SGHTA and FQGNSA. The CDR3 loop spans 16 amino acids. V lost 1 base and J lost 3, with 15 bases in between. The chain recombines TRBV7-2 with TRBJ2-5, with D possibly TRBD2 on 6 matching bases. The receptor was isolated from a woman in her forties or fifties with renal cell carcinoma. The starting material was blood, obtained from a patient whose treatment included radiotherapy and nephrectomy. CDR3 protein: CASSLVGGFEEETQYF. CDR3 bases: TGTGCCAGCAGCTTAGTAGGAGGGTTTGAGGAAGAGACCCAGTACTTC.